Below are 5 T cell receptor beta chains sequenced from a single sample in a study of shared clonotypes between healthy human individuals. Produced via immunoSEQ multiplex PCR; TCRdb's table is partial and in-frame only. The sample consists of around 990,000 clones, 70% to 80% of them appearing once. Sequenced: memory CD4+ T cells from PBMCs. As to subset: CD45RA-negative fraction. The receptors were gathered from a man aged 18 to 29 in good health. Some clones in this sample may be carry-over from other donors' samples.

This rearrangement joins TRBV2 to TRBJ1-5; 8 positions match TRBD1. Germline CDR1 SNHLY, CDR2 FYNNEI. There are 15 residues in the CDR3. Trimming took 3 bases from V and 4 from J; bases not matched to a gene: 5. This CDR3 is CASSDSGQANQPQHF. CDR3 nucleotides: TGTGCCAGCAGTGATTCGGGACAGGCAAATCAGCCCCAGCATTTT.

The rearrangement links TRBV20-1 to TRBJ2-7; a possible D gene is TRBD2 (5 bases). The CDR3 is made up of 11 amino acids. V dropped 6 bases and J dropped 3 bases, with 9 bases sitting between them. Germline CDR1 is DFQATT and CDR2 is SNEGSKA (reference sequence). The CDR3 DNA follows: TGCAGTGCCGCCCGGGGCTACGAGCAGTACTTC. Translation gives CSAARGYEQYF.

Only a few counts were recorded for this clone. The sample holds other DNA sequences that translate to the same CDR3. Here the CDR3 DNA reads TGTGCCAGCAGTTCCACTAGGGGAGGAGAGACCCAGTACTTC. As protein: CASSSTRGGETQYF. The chain joins TRBV28 to TRBJ2-5; TRBD2 is a possible D gene (6 bases). Germline V gives CDR1 MDHEN, CDR2 SYDVKM. V gave up 4 bases and J gave up 4 bases, with 13 bases separating them. The CDR3 totals 14 residues.

The CDR3, as DNA: TGTGCCAGCAGGGAGGGGCGTGGAGATACGCAGTATTTT. Amino acids: CASREGRGDTQYF. The rearrangement joins TRBV4-2 to TRBJ2-3; D may be TRBD2 (6 bases). Trimming cost V 6 bases and J 5 bases, with 12 bases left between them. The germline V gene has CDR1 LGHNA and CDR2 YNFKEQ. The CDR3 runs 13 residues.

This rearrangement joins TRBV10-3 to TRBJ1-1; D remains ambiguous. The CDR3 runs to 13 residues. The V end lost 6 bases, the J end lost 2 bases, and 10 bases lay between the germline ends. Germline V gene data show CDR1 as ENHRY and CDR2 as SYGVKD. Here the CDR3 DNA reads TGTGCCATCAGGGAACAGATAAACACTGAAGCTTTCTTT. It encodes CAIREQINTEAFF.